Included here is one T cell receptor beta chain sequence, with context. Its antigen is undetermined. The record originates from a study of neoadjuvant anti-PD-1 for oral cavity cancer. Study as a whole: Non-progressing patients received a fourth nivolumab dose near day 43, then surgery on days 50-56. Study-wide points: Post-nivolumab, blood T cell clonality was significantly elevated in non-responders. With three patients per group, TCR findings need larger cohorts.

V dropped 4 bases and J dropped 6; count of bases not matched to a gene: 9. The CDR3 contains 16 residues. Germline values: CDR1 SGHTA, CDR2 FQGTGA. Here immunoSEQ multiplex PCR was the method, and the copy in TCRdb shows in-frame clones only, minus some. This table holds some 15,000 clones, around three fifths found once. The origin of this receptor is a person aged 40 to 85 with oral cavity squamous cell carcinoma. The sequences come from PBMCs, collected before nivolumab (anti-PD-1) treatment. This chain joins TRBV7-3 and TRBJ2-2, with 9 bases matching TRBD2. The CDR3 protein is CASSSGGSGSPGELFF. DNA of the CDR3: TGTGCCAGCAGCTCAGGGGGTAGCGGGAGCCCCGGGGAGCTGTTTTTT. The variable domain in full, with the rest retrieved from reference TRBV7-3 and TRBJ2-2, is GAGVSQTPSNKVTEKGKYVELRCDPISGHTALYWYRQSLGQGPEFLIYFQGTGAADDSGLPNDRFFAVRPEGSVSTLKIQRTERGDSAVYLCASSSGGSGSPGELFFGEGSRLTVL.